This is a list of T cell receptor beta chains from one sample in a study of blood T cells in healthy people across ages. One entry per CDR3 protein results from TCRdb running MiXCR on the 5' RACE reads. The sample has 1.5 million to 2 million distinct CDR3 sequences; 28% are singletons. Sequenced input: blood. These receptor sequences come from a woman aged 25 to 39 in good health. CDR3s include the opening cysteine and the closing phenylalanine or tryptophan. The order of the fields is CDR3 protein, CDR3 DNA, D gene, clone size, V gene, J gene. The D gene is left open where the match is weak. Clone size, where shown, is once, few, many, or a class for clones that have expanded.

cdr3_aa: CASSRGAGHSTDTQYF; cdr3_nt: TGTGCCAGCAGCCGCGGGGCAGGGCATAGCACAGATACGCAGTATTTT; d_call: .; clone_size: .; v_call: TRBV9; j_call: TRBJ2-3
cdr3_aa: CAGSLSDSGYEQYF; cdr3_nt: TGTGCCGGCAGCTTATCCGACAGCGGCTACGAGCAGTACTTC; d_call: .; clone_size: few; v_call: TRBV11-2; j_call: TRBJ2-7
cdr3_aa: CSARDGASNEQFF; cdr3_nt: TGCAGTGCTAGAGATGGGGCTTCCAATGAGCAGTTCTTC; d_call: .; clone_size: few; v_call: TRBV20-1; j_call: TRBJ2-1
cdr3_aa: CASRIRQIANYGYTF; cdr3_nt: TGTGCCAGCAGGATTAGACAGATAGCTAACTATGGCTACACCTTC; d_call: .; clone_size: many; v_call: TRBV5-6; j_call: TRBJ1-2
cdr3_aa: CANSPQGIRETQYF; cdr3_nt: TGTGCCAACTCCCCACAGGGGATCCGGGAGACCCAGTACTTC; d_call: TRBD1; clone_size: .; v_call: TRBV18; j_call: TRBJ2-5
cdr3_aa: CASSSTLGADTQYF; cdr3_nt: TGTGCCAGCAGCTCCACACTCGGCGCAGATACGCAGTATTTT; d_call: .; clone_size: .; v_call: TRBV7-2; j_call: TRBJ2-3
cdr3_aa: CASSPSTGVEGNTF; cdr3_nt: TGTGCCAGCAGCCCTAGTACAGGGGTTGAAGGAAACACCTTC; d_call: TRBD1; clone_size: .; v_call: TRBV3-1; j_call: TRBJ1-2
cdr3_aa: CASWTGTVNEKLFF; cdr3_nt: TGTGCCAGCTGGACCGGGACGGTTAATGAAAAACTGTTTTTT; d_call: .; clone_size: .; v_call: TRBV18; j_call: TRBJ1-4
cdr3_aa: CASNIPSSGANVLTF; cdr3_nt: TGTGCCAGCAATATCCCCAGCTCTGGGGCCAACGTCCTGACTTTC; d_call: .; clone_size: few; v_call: TRBV12-3/TRBV12-4; j_call: TRBJ2-6
cdr3_aa: CVSSFRGTEAFF; cdr3_nt: TGTGTCAGCAGTTTCAGGGGGACTGAAGCTTTCTTT; d_call: TRBD1; clone_size: .; v_call: TRBV28; j_call: TRBJ1-1
cdr3_aa: CASSFGQALYGYTF; cdr3_nt: TGTGCCAGCAGTTTCGGACAGGCCCTCTATGGCTACACCTTC; d_call: TRBD1; clone_size: many; v_call: TRBV28; j_call: TRBJ1-2
cdr3_aa: CATSGDREFLNEQFF; cdr3_nt: TGTGCCACCAGTGGGGACAGGGAATTCCTCAATGAGCAGTTCTTC; d_call: TRBD1; clone_size: .; v_call: TRBV24-1; j_call: TRBJ2-1
cdr3_aa: CASSPVMGRSGANVLTF; cdr3_nt: TGTGCCAGCTCACCGGTGATGGGTCGCTCTGGGGCCAACGTCCTGACTTTC; d_call: .; clone_size: few; v_call: TRBV18; j_call: TRBJ2-6
cdr3_aa: CASGSGGGTWQPQHF; cdr3_nt: TGTGCCAGCGGAAGCGGGGGGGGCACGTGGCAGCCCCAGCATTTT; d_call: .; clone_size: .; v_call: TRBV7-2; j_call: TRBJ1-5
cdr3_aa: CASSRRGGGRYNEQFF; cdr3_nt: TGTGCCAGCAGCCGAAGGGGAGGGGGCCGCTACAATGAGCAGTTCTTC; d_call: .; clone_size: few; v_call: TRBV3-1; j_call: TRBJ2-1
cdr3_aa: CASSLARGSYAGELFF; cdr3_nt: TGCGCCAGCAGCTTGGCCAGGGGGTCGTACGCCGGGGAGCTGTTTTTT; d_call: TRBD1; clone_size: .; v_call: TRBV5-1; j_call: TRBJ2-2
cdr3_aa: CASSELLEGSTDTQYF; cdr3_nt: TGCGCCAGCAGTGAGTTGCTTGAGGGGAGCACAGATACGCAGTATTTT; d_call: .; clone_size: few; v_call: TRBV10-2; j_call: TRBJ2-3
cdr3_aa: CASGTGDTYEQYF; cdr3_nt: TGCGCCAGCGGGACAGGGGACACCTACGAGCAGTACTTC; d_call: TRBD1; clone_size: many; v_call: TRBV5-1; j_call: TRBJ2-7
cdr3_aa: CASSFSDEKLFF; cdr3_nt: TGTGCCAGCAGCTTCAGTGATGAAAAACTGTTTTTT; d_call: .; clone_size: few; v_call: TRBV7-9; j_call: TRBJ1-4
cdr3_aa: CASSQDQESSGNTIYF; cdr3_nt: TGCGCCAGCAGCCAAGATCAGGAGAGCTCTGGAAACACCATATATTTT; d_call: .; clone_size: .; v_call: TRBV4-1; j_call: TRBJ1-3